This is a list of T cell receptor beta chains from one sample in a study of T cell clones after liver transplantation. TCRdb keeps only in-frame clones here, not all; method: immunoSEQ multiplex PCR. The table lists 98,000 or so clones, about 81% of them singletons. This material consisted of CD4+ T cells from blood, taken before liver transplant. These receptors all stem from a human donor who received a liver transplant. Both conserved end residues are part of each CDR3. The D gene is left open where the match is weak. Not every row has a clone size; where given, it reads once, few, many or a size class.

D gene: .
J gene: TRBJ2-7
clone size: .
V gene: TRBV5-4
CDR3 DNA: TGTGCCAGCAGCTTGGGAGGCCAGGGGGGACGGCTCGAGCAGTACTTC
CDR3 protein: CASSLGGQGGRLEQYF

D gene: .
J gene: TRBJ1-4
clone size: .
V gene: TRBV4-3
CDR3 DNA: TGCGCCAGCAGCCCGGGGGGCAGAGGGAATTCCACTAATGAAAAACTGTTTTTT
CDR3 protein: CASSPGGRGNSTNEKLFF

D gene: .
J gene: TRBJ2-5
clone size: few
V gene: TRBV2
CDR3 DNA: TGTGCCAGCAGTGAGTCCAGCGCAGGGGCTGAGACCCAGTACTTC
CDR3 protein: CASSESSAGAETQYF

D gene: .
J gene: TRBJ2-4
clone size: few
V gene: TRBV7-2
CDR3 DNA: TGTGCCAGCAGCTTATCCCCTTCGTTGCTAGCCAAAAACATTCAGTACTTC
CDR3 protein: CASSLSPSLLAKNIQYF

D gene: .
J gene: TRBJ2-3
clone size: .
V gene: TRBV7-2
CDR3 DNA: TGTGCCAGCAGCTTAGCGATTTCAGATACGCAGTATTTT
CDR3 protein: CASSLAISDTQYF

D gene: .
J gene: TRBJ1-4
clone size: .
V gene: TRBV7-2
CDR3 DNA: TGTGCCAGCAGCTTAGCCCCCCCGGGGCGCCGGAATGAAAAACTGTTTTTT
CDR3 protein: CASSLAPPGRRNEKLFF

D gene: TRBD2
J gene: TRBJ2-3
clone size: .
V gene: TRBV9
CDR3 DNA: TGTGCCAGCAGCGTAACTAGCGGGGGGGCCATACGCGGCACAGATACGCAGTATTTT
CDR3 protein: CASSVTSGGAIRGTDTQYF

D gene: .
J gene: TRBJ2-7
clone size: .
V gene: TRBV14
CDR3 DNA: TGTGCCAGCAGCCCCTCGGGGGCGTTTTCCTACGAGCAGTACTTC
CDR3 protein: CASSPSGAFSYEQYF

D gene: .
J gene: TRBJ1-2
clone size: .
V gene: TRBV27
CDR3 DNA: TGTGCCAGCAGTCCACAAAAAAAAGGCAGTTACTATGGCTACACCTTC
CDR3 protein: CASSPQKKGSYYGYTF

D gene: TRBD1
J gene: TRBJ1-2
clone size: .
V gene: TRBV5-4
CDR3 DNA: TGTGCCAGCAGCTCCCAACAGGGGAACCATGGCTACACCTTC
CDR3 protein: CASSSQQGNHGYTF

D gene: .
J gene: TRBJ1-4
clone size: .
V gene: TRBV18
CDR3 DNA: TGTGCCAGCTCACCCTCGGATGGACGGATGAAAAGTCTGTTTTTT
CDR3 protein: CASSPSDGRMKSLFF

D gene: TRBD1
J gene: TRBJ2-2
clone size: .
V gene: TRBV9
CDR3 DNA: TGTGCCAGCAGTCGGACAGGGGTGAACACCGGGGAGCTGTTTTTT
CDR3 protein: CASSRTGVNTGELFF

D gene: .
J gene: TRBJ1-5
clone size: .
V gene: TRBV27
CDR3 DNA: TGTGCCAGCAGACCCGATCGGGGTAGCAATCAGCCCCAGCATTTT
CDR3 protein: CASRPDRGSNQPQHF

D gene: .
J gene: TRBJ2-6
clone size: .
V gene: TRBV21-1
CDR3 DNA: TGTGCCAGCATCCTGATAGCGGGGAGCTCTGGGGCCAACGTCCTGACTTTC
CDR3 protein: CASILIAGSSGANVLTF

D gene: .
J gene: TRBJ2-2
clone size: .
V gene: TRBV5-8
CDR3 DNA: TGTGCCAGCAGCTTTGGGACGATCGGGGAGCTGTTTTTT
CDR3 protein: CASSFGTIGELFF